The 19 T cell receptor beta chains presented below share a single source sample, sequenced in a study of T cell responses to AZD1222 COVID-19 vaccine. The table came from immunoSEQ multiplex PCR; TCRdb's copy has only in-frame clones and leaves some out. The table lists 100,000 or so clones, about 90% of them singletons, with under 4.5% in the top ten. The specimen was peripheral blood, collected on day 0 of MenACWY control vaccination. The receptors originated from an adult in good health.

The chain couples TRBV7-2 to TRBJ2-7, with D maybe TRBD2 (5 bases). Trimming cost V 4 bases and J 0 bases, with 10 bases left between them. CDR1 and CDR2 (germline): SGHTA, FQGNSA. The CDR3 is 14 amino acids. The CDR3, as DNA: TGTGCCAGCAGCTCACTAGACTACTCCTACGAGCAGTACTTC. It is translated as CASSSLDYSYEQYF.

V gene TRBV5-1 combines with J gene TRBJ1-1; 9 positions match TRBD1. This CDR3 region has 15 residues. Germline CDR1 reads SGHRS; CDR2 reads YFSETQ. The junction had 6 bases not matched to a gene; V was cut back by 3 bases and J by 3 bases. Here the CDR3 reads CASSWGTGRDTEAFF. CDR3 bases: TGCGCCAGCAGCTGGGGGACAGGGAGGGACACTGAAGCTTTCTTT.

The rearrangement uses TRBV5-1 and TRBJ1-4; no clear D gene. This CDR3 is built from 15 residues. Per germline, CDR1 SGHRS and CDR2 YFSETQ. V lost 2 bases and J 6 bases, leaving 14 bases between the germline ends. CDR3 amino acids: CASSFASYGHEKLFF. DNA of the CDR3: TGCGCCAGCAGCTTCGCATCTTATGGGCATGAAAAACTGTTTTTT. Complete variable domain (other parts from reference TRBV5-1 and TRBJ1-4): KAGVTQTPRYLIKTRGQQVTLSCSPISGHRSVSWYQQTPGQGLQFLFEYFSETQRNKGNFPGRFSGRQFSNSRSEMNVSTLELGDSALYLCASSFASYGHEKLFFGSGTQLSVL.

The CDR3 DNA reads as TGTGCCTGGAGTGTAGGAGGGCTAGCCAAAAACATTCAGTACTTC. Its translation is CAWSVGGLAKNIQYF. The rearrangement joins TRBV30 to TRBJ2-4; maybe TRBD2 (6 bases). This CDR3 has 15 residues. V lost 0 bases to trimming and J lost 0 bases, with 9 bases between them. Germline V gene sequence: CDR1 GTSNPN, CDR2 SVGIG (reference sequence).

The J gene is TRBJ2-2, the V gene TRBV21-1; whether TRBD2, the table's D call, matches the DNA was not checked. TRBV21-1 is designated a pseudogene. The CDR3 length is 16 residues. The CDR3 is CASKYPTEPNTGELFF. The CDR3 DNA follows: TGTGCCAGCAAGTACCCAACGGAGCCGAACACCGGGGAGCTGTTTTTT.

In nucleotides, the CDR3 is TGCGCCAGCAGCTTCGGTTTGAGCCAGGACCCTTATGGCTACACCTTC. It specifies CASSFGLSQDPYGYTF. The chain is built from TRBV5-1 and TRBJ1-2; D is uncertain. V dropped 2 bases and J dropped 5 bases, with 19 bases sitting between them. The CDR3 extends over 16 amino acids. CDR1 and CDR2 (germline): SGHRS, YFSETQ.

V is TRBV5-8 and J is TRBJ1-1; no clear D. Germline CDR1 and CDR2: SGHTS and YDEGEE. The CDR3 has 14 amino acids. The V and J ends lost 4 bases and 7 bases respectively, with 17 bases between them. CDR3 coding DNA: TGTGCCAGCAGCATCCGGACGAGTATCCATGAAGCTTTCTTT. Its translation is CASSIRTSIHEAFF.

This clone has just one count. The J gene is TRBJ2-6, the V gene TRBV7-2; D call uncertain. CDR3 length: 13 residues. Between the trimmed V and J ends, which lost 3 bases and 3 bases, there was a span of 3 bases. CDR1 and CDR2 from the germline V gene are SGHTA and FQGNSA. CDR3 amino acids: CASSFFGANVLTF. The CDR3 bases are TGTGCCAGCAGCTTTTTTGGGGCCAACGTCCTGACTTTC.

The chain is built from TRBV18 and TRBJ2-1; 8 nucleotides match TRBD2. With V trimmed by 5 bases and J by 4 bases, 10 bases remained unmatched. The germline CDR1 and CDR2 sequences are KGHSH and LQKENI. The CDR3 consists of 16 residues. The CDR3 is CASSAGLAGGYNEQFF. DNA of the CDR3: TGTGCCAGCTCAGCAGGCCTGGCGGGAGGATACAATGAGCAGTTCTTC.

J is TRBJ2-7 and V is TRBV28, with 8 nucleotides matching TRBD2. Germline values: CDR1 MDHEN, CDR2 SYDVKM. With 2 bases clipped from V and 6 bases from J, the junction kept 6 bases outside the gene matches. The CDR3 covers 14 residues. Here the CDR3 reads CASSLASGSVEQYF. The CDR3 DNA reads TGTGCCAGCAGTTTAGCGAGCGGGAGCGTCGAGCAGTACTTC.

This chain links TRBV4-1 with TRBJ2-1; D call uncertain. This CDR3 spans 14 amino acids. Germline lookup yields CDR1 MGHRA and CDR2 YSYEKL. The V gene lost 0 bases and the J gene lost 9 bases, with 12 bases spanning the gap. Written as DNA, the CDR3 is TGCGCCAGCAGCCAAGACTATAGCCCAGGTGAGCAGTTCTTC. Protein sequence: CASSQDYSPGEQFF.

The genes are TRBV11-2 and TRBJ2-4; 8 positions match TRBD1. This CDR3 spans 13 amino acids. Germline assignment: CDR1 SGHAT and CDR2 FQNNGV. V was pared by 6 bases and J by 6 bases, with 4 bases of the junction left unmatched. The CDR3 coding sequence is TGTGCCAGCAGACCAGGGGGCGGAAACATTCAGTACTTC. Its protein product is CASRPGGGNIQYF.

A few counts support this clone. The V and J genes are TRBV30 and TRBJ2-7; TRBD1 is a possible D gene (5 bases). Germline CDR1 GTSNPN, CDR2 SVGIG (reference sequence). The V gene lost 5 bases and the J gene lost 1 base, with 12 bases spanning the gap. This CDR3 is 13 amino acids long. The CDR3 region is CAWGRQGSYEQYF. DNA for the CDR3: TGTGCCTGGGGTCGGCAGGGTTCCTACGAGCAGTACTTC.

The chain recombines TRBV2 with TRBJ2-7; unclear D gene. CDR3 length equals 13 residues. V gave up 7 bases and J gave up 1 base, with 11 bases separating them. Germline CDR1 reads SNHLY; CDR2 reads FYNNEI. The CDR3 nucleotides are TGTGCCAGCACTGGTTCGAGGTCCTACGAGCAGTACTTC. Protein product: CASTGSRSYEQYF.

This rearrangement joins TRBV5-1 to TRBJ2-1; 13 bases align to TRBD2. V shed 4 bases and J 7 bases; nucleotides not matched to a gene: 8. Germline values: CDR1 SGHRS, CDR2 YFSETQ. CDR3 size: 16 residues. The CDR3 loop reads CASSIGLAGDGNEQFF. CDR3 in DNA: TGCGCCAGCAGCATAGGACTAGCGGGAGATGGGAATGAGCAGTTCTTC.

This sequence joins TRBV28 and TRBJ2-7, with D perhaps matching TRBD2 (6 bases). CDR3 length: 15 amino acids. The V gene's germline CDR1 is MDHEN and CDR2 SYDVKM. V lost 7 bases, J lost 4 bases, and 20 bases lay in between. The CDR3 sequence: CASKPRGGETYEQYF. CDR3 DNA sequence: TGTGCCAGCAAACCCCGCGGCGGGGAAACGTACGAGCAGTACTTC.

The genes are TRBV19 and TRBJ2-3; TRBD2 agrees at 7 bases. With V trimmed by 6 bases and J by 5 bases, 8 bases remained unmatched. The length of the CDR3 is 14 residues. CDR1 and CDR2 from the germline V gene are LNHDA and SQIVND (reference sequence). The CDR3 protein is CASSPGLGGDTQYF. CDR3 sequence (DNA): TGTGCCAGTAGCCCTGGACTAGGAGGAGATACGCAGTATTTT.

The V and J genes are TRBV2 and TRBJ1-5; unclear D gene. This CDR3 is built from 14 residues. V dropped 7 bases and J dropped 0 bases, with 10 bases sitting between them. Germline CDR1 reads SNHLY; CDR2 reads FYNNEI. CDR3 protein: CASTGQNSNQPQHF. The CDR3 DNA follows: TGTGCCAGCACCGGCCAGAATAGCAATCAGCCCCAGCATTTT.

The CDR3 coding sequence is TGTGCCAGCTCACCACCGAGCGGACAGGGGGTGGGGAAGACCCAGTACTTC. It specifies CASSPPSGQGVGKTQYF. The chain carries TRBV18 and TRBJ2-5, with 10 bases aligning to TRBD1. The CDR3 has 17 amino acids. Germline V gene lookup returns CDR1 KGHSH and CDR2 LQKENI. V lost 0 bases to trimming and J lost 6 bases; unmatched junction nucleotides: 10. Drawing the rest from reference TRBV18 and TRBJ2-5, the complete variable domain is NAGVMQNPRHLVRRRGQEARLRCSPMKGHSHVYWYRQLPEEGLKFMVYLQKENIIDESGMPKERFSAEFPKEGPSILRIQQVVRGDSAAYFCASSPPSGQGVGKTQYFGPGTRLLVL.